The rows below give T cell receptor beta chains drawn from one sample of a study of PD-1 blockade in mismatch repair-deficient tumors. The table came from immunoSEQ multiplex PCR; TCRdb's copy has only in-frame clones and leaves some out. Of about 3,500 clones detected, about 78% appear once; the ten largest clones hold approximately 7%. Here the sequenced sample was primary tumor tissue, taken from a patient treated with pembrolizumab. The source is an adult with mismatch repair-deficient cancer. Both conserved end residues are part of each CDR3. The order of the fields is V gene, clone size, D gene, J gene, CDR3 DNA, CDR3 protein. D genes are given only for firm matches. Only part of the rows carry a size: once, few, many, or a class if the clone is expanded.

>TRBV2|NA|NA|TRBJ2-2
TGTGCCAGCAGTTCGACAGGAACCGGGGAGCTGTTTTTT
CASSSTGTGELFF
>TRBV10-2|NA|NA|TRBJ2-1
TGCGCCAGCAGTGATGCCCTATACAATGAGCAGTTCTTC
CASSDALYNEQFF
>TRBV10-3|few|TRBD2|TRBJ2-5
TGTGCCATCGGGGGGTCAGCGGGAGTCCAAGAGACCCAGTACTTC
CAIGGSAGVQETQYF
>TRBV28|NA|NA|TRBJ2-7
TGTGCCAGCAGCGTAGGGGGGGCGAGCGCCTACGAGCAGTACTTC
CASSVGGASAYEQYF
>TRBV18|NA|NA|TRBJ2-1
TGTGCCAGCTCACCAGCCACGCAGGACAATGAGCAGTTCTTC
CASSPATQDNEQFF
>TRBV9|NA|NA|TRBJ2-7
TGTGCCAGCAGCGTCGTGGGCGGGGACGAACAGTACTTC
CASSVVGGDEQYF
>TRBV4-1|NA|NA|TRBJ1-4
TGCGCCAGCAGCTCAGGAACGGGAGTGGAAAAACTGTTTTTT
CASSSGTGVEKLFF
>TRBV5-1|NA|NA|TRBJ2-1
TGCGCCAGCAGCTTGGCCAAATCTAGCGTTGACAATGAGCAGTTCTTC
CASSLAKSSVDNEQFF
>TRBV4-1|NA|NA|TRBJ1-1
TGCGCCAGCAGCCAGTATCCACAGATGAACACTGAAGCTTTCTTT
CASSQYPQMNTEAFF
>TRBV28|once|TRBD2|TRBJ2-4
TGTGCCACCGCGGGGGACAAAAACATTCAGTACTTC
CATAGDKNIQYF
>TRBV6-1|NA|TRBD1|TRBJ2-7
TGTGCCAGCACCCTTAGGACAGGACTCTACGAGCAGTACTTC
CASTLRTGLYEQYF
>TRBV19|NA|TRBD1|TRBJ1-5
TGTGCCAGTAGTAGCGGGACAGGGGGCCGGAATCAGCCCCAGCATTTT
CASSSGTGGRNQPQHF
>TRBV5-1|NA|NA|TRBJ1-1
TGCGCCAGCAGCACAGACGGTGAAGCTTTCTTT
CASSTDGEAFF
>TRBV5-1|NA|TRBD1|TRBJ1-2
TGCGCCAGCAGCTTGGAAGGGGGCTACGATGGCTACACCTTC
CASSLEGGYDGYTF
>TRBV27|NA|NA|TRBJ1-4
TGTGCCAGCAGTTTAAGACAGAATGAAAAACTGTTTTTT
CASSLRQNEKLFF
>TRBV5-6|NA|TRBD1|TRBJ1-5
TGTGCCAGCACCGACTCCCGGGACAGGGGGGTGGGTCAGCCCCAGCATTTT
CASTDSRDRGVGQPQHF
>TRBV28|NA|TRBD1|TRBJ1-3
TGTGCCAGCAGGGCGCGACAGGGTAGGGACACCATATATTTT
CASRARQGRDTIYF
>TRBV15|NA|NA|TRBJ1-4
TGTGCCACCAGCCATCCTCTTCCAGGGCGCGTAACTAATGAAAAACTGTTTTTT
CATSHPLPGRVTNEKLFF
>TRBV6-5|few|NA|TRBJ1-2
TGTGCCAGCAGCCCCGGGTACTATGGCTACACCTTC
CASSPGYYGYTF
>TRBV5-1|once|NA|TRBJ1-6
TGCGCCAGCAGCTTGGTAGGGGTTCTGAATTCACCCCTCCACTTT
CASSLVGVLNSPLHF
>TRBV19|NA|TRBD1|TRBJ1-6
TGTGCCAGCAAGGGACAGCACAATTCACCCCTCCACTTT
CASKGQHNSPLHF
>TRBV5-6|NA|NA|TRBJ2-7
TGTGCCAGCAGTTCATCAACCTACGAGCAGTACTTC
CASSSSTYEQYF
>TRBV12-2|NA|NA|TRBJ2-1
TGTGCAAGTCGCTTAGCGGGTAGTAGCGGGAGATGGGGTGAGCAGTTCTTC
CASRLAGSSGRWGEQFF
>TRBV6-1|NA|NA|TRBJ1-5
TGTGCCAGCATCTTTTCCGCAGATAGCAATCAGCCCCAGCATTTT
CASIFSADSNQPQHF
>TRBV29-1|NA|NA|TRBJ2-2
TGCAGCGTTGTGGGGCTAGTCACCTCCGGGGAGCTGTTTTTT
CSVVGLVTSGELFF
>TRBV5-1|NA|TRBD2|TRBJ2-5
TGCGCCAGCAGCGGGTGGACTAGCGATCAAGAGACCCAGTACTTC
CASSGWTSDQETQYF
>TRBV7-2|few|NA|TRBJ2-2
TGTGCCAGCAGCTTAGGTCCTAGCGCCGGGGAGCTGTTTTTT
CASSLGPSAGELFF
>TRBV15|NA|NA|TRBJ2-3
TGTGCCACCAGCTCCCACGACACTCTCGGCACAGATACGCAGTATTTT
CATSSHDTLGTDTQYF
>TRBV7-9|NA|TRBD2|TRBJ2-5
TGTGCCAGCAGCCAACTAGCGGGAATTGGGACCCAGTACTTC
CASSQLAGIGTQYF
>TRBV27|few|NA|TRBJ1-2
TGTGCCAGCAGTCCACAGGGTTATGGCTACACCTTC
CASSPQGYGYTF
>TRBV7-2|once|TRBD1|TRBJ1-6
TGTGCCAGCAGTCGGGACAGGAGGCATTCACCCCTCCACTTT
CASSRDRRHSPLHF
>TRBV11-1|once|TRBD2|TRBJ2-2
TGTGCCAGCAGCCTAGCGAGACTAGCGGTTGCCGGGGAGCTGTTTTTT
CASSLARLAVAGELFF
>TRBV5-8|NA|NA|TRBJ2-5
TGTGCCAGCATCCGGTATCCCTTAGAGACCCAGTACTTC
CASIRYPLETQYF
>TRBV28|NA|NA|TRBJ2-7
TGTGCCAGCAGTTTGTTAAGGGGGGGGCAGTACTTC
CASSLLRGGQYF
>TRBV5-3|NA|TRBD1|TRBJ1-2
TGTGCCAGAAGGGAAACCGGGACAGGGAAGAGCTACACCTTC
CARRETGTGKSYTF
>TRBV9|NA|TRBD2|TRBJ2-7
TGTGCCAGCAGCGTAGCAGGCGGGAGTTATTATGAGCAGTACTTC
CASSVAGGSYYEQYF
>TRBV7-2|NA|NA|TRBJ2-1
TGTGCCAGCAGCTCGAGCGGCCTAGCCTACAATGAGCAGTTCTTC
CASSSSGLAYNEQFF
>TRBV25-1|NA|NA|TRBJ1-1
TGTGCCAGCAGTGGATTTCAACAGGGTGACACTGAAGCTTTCTTT
CASSGFQQGDTEAFF
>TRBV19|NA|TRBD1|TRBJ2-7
TGTGCCAGTAGCCACCCGGGACAGGGGTTCTACGAGCAGTACTTC
CASSHPGQGFYEQYF
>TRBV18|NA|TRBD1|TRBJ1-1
TGTGCCAGCTCACGAACCCGGGACAGGGTCCCTGAAGCTTTCTTT
CASSRTRDRVPEAFF
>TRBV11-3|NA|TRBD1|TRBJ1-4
TGTGCCAGCAGCTTAGACTCCTTTCGGACAGGGGAAGGAAAACTGTTTTTT
CASSLDSFRTGEGKLFF
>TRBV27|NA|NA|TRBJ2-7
TGTGCCAGCAGTTTCCAGGACAGCTACGAGCAGTACTTC
CASSFQDSYEQYF
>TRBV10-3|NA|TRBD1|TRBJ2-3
TGTGCCATCAGTGGCGAGGGACAGCCAAGCACAGATACGCAGTATTTT
CAISGEGQPSTDTQYF